The 9 T cell receptor beta chains given below trace back to one sample, sequenced in a study of cytomegalovirus exposure and HLA in healthy donors. The method was immunoSEQ multiplex PCR; TCRdb's version includes in-frame clones alone and lacks a portion of them. Counted here are about 130,000 clones, roughly nine tenths occurring once; the ten biggest clones make up around 1.1%. The sample consisted of PBMCs. The receptors come from a woman under 30 in good health and CMV-seronegative.

This chain connects TRBV4-3 to TRBJ2-7; D possibly corresponds to TRBD2 (5 bases). This CDR3 spans 16 amino acids. Germline CDR1 and CDR2: LGHNA and YSLEER. V was trimmed by 0 bases and J by 0 bases, leaving 12 bases between them. The CDR3 loop is CASSQDRGQSSYEQYF. CDR3 sequence (DNA): TGCGCCAGCAGCCAAGATAGAGGGCAAAGCTCCTACGAGCAGTACTTC.

The rearrangement joins TRBV5-4 to TRBJ2-5; 11 bases map to TRBD2. Germline V gene lookup returns CDR1 SGHNT and CDR2 YYREEE (reference sequence). The ends lost 1 base at V and 1 base at J; junction bases unmatched: 3. This CDR3 has 16 amino acids. The CDR3 nucleotides are TGTGCCAGCAGCTTGTTAGCGGGAGGGCCCCAAGAGACCCAGTACTTC. This codes for CASSLLAGGPQETQYF.

The chain is built from TRBV13 and TRBJ2-2; the D gene is possibly TRBD1 (6 bases). V was cut by 3 bases and J by 7 bases, with 9 bases left in between. CDR1 is PRHDT and CDR2 is FYEKMQ in the germline V gene (reference sequence). The CDR3 runs to 13 residues. Here the CDR3 reads CASSLDRLGELFF. The CDR3 coding sequence is TGTGCCAGCAGCTTGGACAGACTCGGGGAGCTGTTTTTT.

This chain joins TRBV2 and TRBJ1-5; TRBD1 matches at 9 bases. Trimming at V came to 4 bases and at J to 4 bases, leaving 2 bases not matched to a gene. Germline lookup yields CDR1 SNHLY and CDR2 FYNNEI. This CDR3 spans 14 amino acids. DNA for the CDR3: TGTGCCAGCAGTGTAGACAGGGGGAATCAGCCCCAGCATTTT. Its translation: CASSVDRGNQPQHF.

This clone was seen once. The CDR3 bases are TGTGCCAGCAGTGAGTTGGACAGAATCCAGTACTTC. It is translated as CASSELDRIQYF. The rearrangement joins TRBV2 to TRBJ2-5; weak D call: TRBD1 (6 bases). The germline gives CDR1 SNHLY, CDR2 FYNNEI. Trimming removed 3 bases at V and 10 bases at J, with 12 bases between. The CDR3 is 12 amino acids.

This rearrangement joins TRBV7-7 to TRBJ2-3; D gene uncertain. This CDR3 is built from 15 residues. CDR1 SSHAT and CDR2 FNYEAQ come from the germline V gene (reference sequence). The ends were cut back, 6 bases at V and 0 bases at J, with 13 bases in the middle. The CDR3 loop reads CASSRAPLSTDTQYF. The CDR3 nucleotides read TGTGCCAGCAGTCGCGCACCGCTAAGCACAGATACGCAGTATTTT. The full variable domain, completed using reference TRBV7-7 and TRBJ2-3, is GAGVSQSPRYKVTKRGQDVTLRCDPISSHATLYWYQQALGQGPEFLTYFNYEAQPDKSGLPSDRFSAERPEGSISTLTIQRTEQRDSAMYRCASSRAPLSTDTQYFGPGTRLTVL.

This chain joins TRBV5-1 and TRBJ2-5, with D possibly being TRBD1 (6 bases). The germline V gene encodes CDR1 SGHRS and CDR2 YFSETQ. V was pared by 0 bases and J by 5 bases, with 11 bases between. The CDR3 runs to 14 residues. This CDR3 is CASSLEQGVETQYF. The CDR3 bases are TGCGCCAGCAGCTTGGAACAGGGTGTTGAGACCCAGTACTTC. Full variable domain (rest looked up from reference TRBV5-1 and TRBJ2-5): KAGVTQTPRYLIKTRGQQVTLSCSPISGHRSVSWYQQTPGQGLQFLFEYFSETQRNKGNFPGRFSGRQFSNSRSEMNVSTLELGDSALYLCASSLEQGVETQYFGPGTRLLVL.

The chain links TRBV28 to TRBJ1-2; 8 bases are a match to TRBD1. The CDR3 covers 13 residues. V dropped 7 bases and J dropped 8; count of bases not matched to a gene: 9. Germline CDR1 reads MDHEN; CDR2 reads SYDVKM. The CDR3: CASNRQGSHGYTF. The CDR3 nucleotides read TGTGCCAGCAACCGACAGGGGAGTCACGGCTACACCTTC.

A note on this clone: At one boundary the junction diverges from the germline segment, which might be a read error. The genes are TRBV6-5 and TRBJ2-3; maybe TRBD2 (5 bases). Germline CDR1 and CDR2: MNHEY and SVGAGI. The CDR3 extends over 14 amino acids. CDR3 DNA sequence: TGTGCCAGCAGTTTTACGGTAACTAGTTCGAACCCTCAATTT. Protein product: CASSFTVTSSNPQF.